This T cell receptor beta chain is from a study of shared clonotypes between healthy human individuals. The method was immunoSEQ multiplex PCR; TCRdb's version includes in-frame clones alone and lacks a portion of them. The repertoire has 200,000 to 250,000 clones, 50% to 75% of them found once; the top ten carry 11%. CDR3 size: 14 residues. General study results and limits: Clonotypes which were not shared had lower generation probabilities than clonotypes that all four donors shared.

To note about this clone: What it recognizes is unknown.

This chain joins TRBV21-1 and TRBJ2-7. TRBV21-1 is designated a pseudogene. The TCR sequence derives from a man younger than 45 in good health. The sequencing sample was made of memory CD4+ T cells sorted from blood. The sample's subset: CD45RA-negative fraction. CDR3 protein: CASSKVTLGYEQYF. CDR3 DNA: TGTGCCAGCAGCAAAGTTACATTGGGCTACGAGCAGTACTTC.